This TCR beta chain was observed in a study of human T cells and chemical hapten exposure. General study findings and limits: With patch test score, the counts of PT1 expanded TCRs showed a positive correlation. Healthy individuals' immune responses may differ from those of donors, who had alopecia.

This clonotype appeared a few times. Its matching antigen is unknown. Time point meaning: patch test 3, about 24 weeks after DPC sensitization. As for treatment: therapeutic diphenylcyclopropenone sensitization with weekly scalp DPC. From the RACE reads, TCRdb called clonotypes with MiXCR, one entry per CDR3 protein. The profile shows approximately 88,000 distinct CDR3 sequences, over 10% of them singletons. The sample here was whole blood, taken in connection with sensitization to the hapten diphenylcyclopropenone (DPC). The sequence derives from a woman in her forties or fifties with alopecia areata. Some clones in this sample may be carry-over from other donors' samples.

The CDR3 sequence: CASSKGTGKDNYTEAFF. CDR3 sequence (DNA): TGTGCCAGCAGCAAAGGGACAGGGAAGGACAATTACACTGAAGCTTTCTTT. The chain combines TRBV21-1 with TRBJ1-1; the table's D call of TRBD1 was not tested on the DNA. TRBV21-1 is a documented pseudogene. The CDR3 contains 17 residues.